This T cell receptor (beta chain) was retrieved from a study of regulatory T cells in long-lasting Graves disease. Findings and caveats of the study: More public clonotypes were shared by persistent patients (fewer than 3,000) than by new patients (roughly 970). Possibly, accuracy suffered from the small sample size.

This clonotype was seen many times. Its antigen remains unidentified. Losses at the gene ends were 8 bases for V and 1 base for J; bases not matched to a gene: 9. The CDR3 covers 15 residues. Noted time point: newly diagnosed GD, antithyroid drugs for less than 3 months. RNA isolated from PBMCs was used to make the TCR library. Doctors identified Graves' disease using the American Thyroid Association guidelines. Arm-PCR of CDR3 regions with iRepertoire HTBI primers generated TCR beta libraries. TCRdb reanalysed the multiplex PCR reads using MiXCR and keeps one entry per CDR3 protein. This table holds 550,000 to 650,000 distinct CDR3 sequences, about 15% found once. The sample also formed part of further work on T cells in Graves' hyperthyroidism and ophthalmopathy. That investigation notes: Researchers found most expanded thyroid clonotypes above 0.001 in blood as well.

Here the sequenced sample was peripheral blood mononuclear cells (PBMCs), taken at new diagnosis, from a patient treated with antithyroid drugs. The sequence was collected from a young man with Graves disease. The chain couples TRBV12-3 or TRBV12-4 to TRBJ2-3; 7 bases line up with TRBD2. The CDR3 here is CASSFAGVRTDTQYF. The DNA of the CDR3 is TGTGCCAGCTCCTTCGCGGGAGTACGCACAGATACGCAGTATTTT.